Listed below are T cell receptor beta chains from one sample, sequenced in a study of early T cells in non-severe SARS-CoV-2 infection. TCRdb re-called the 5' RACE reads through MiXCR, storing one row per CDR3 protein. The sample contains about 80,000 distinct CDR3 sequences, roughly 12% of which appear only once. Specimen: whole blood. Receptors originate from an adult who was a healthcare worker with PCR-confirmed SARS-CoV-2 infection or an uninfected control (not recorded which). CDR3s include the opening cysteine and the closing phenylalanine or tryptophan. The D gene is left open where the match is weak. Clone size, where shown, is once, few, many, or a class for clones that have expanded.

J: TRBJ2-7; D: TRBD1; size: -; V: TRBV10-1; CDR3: CASSSDRSSYEQYF
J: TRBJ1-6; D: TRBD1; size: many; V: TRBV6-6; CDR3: CASRLTGNGSPLHF
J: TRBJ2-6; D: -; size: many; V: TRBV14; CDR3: CASSPPWRVTGANVLTF
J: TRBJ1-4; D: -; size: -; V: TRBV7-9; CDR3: CASSAWSPSVDEKLFF
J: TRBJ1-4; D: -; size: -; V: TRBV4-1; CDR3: CASSQGFWEKLFF
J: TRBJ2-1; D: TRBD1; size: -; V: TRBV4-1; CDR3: CASSQVQGISYNEQFF
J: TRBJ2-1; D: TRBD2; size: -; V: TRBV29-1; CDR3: CSGNGGATYNEQFF
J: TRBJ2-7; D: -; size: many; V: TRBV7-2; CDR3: CASSPNSYEQYF
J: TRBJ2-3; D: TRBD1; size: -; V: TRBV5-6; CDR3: CASSLVRTGGDTQYF
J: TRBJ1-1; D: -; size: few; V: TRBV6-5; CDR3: CASSYSGGGNEAFF
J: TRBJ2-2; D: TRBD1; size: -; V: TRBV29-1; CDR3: CSVDRANTGELFF
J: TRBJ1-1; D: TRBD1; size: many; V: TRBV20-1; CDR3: CSAYADRGSAEAFF
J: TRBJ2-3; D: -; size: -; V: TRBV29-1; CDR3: CSVTFTRNTQYF
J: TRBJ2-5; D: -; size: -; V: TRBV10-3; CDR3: CAITDRSGETQYF
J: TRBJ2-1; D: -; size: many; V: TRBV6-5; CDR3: CASHQTSHNEQFF
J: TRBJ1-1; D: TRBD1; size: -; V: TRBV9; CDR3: CASSATTGGTEAFF
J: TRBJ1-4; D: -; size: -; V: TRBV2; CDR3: CASSEFPVRAEKLFF
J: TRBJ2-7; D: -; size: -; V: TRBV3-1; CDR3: CASSQVGYEQYF
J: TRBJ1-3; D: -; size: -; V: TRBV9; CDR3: CASKTSGNTIYF
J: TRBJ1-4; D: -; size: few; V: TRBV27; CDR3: CASSLFRQQDEKLFF
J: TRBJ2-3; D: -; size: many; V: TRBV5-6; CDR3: CASSSTPRSDTQYF
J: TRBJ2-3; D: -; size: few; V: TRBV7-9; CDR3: CASRDPAGGVSSTDTQYF
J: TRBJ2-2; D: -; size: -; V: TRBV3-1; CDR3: CASSQRGNRELFF
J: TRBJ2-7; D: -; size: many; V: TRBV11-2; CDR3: CASSLEGEWQYF
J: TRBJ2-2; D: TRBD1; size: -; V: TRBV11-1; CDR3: CASSLSGTGFTGELFF
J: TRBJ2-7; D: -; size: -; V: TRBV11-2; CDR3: CASSLSLEVYEQYF
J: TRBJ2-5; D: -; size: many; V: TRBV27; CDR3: CASSSRRDKQETQYF
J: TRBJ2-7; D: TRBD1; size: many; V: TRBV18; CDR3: CASSPDRGSYEQYF
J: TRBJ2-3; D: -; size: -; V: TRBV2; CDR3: CASSEGGVRGTDTQYF
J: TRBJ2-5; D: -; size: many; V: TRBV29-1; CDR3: CSVDSRGSQYF
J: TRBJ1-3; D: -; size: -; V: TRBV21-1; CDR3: CASSKAGQQSGNTIYF
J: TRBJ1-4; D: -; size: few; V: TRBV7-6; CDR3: CASSLGLGDEKLFF
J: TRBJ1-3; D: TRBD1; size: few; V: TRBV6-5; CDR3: CASSSGTGNGNTIYF
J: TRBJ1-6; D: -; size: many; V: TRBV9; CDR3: CASSGDSPYNSPLHF
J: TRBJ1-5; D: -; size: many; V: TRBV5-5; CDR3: CASSFPDQPQHF
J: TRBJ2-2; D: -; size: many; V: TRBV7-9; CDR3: CASSPPGTKNTGELFF
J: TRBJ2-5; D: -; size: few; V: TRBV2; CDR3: CASSYVSAQETQYF
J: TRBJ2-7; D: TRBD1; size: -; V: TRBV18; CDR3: CASSSKSGGDEQYF
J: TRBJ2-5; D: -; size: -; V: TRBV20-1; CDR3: CSASEQETQYF
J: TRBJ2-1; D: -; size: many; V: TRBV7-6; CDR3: CASSYPGYNEQFF
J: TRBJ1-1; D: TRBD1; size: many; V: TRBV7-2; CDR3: CASSSSHRGQTEAFF
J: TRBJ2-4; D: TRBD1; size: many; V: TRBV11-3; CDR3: CASSPQGVGNIQYF
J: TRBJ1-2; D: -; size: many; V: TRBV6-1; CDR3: CASSGSGQGYGYTF